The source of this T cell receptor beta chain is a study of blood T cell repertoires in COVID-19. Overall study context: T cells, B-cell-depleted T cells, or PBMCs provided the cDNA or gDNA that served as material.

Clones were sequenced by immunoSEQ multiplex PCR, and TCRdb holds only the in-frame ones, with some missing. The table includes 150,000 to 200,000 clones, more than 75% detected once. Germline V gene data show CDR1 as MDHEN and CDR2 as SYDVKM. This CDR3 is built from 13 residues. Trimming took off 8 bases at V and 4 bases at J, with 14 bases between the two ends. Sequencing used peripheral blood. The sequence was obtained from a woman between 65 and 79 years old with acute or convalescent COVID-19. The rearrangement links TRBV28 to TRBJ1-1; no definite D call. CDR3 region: CASSGGRFTEAFF. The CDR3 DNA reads TGTGCCAGCTCGGGAGGACGTTTCACTGAAGCTTTCTTT.